This T cell receptor (beta chain) was observed in a study of T-cell reconstitution after alpha-beta-depleted transplantation in children. This CDR3 comprises 17 residues. CDR1 and CDR2 from the germline V gene are SGHVS and FNYEAQ. The V gene end was trimmed by 5 bases and the J gene end by 3 bases; junction bases not matched to a gene: 12. A TCRbeta library incorporating unique molecular identifiers was prepared. TCRdb redid the calling of the PCR reads with MiXCR, one entry per CDR3 protein. The table shows 360,000 or so distinct CDR3 sequences, with roughly 21% occurring only once. The clonotype originates from a human donor who donated a stem cell graft to a child with acute myeloid leukemia. The source material was PBMCs from the stem cell graft donor, sampled from the stem cell graft. This rearrangement joins TRBV7-6 to TRBJ1-3; 8 bases agree with TRBD1. CDR3 in DNA: TGTGCCAGCAGCGTATCAAGCATGACAGGGGTTGGAAACACCATATATTTT. Encoded protein: CASSVSSMTGVGNTIYF.